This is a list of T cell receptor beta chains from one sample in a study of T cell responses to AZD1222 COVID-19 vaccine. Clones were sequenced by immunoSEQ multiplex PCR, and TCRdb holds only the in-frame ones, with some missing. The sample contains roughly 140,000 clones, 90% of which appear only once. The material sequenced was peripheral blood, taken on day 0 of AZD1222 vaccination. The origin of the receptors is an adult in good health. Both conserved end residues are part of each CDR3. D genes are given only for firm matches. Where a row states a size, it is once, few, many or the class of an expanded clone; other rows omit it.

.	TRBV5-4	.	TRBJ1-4	CASSPAGGNEKLFF	TGTGCCAGCAGCCCGGCGGGGGGCAATGAAAAACTGTTTTTT
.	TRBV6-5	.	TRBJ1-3	CASSYAGAPGNTIYF	TGTGCCAGCAGTTACGCAGGGGCCCCGGGAAACACCATATATTTT
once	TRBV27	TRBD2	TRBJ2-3	CASSLAGTTDTQYF	TGTGCCAGCAGTCTAGCGGGGACCACAGATACGCAGTATTTT
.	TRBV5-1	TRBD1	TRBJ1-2	CASSLERRDRVGYTF	TGCGCCAGCAGCTTGGAAAGGCGGGACAGGGTTGGCTACACCTTC
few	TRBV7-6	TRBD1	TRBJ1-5	CASSLYGGRGQPQHF	TGTGCCAGCAGCTTATACGGGGGCAGGGGGCAGCCCCAGCATTTT
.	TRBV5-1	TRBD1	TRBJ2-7	CASSSMTGPISYEQYF	TGCGCCAGCAGTTCAATGACAGGGCCAATCTCCTACGAGCAGTACTTC
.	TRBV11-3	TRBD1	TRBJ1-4	CASSETGTGVEKLFF	TGTGCCAGCAGCGAAACCGGGACAGGGGTAGAAAAACTGTTTTTT
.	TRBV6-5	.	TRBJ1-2	CASSYDLLYGYTF	TGTGCCAGCAGTTACGACCTCCTTTATGGCTACACCTTC
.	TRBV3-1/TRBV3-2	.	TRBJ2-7	CASSPRLDEQYF	TGTGCCAGCAGTCCCCGACTTGATGAGCAGTACTTC
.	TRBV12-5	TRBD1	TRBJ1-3	CASGFFLSNDRGRGSGNTIYF	TGTGCTAGTGGTTTCTTCCTCTCTAACGACAGGGGTCGGGGCTCTGGAAACACCATATATTTT
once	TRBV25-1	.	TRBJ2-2	CASSESRPGSGTGELFF	TGTGCCAGCAGTGAATCGAGACCGGGGAGTGGGACCGGGGAGCTGTTTTTT
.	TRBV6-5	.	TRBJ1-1	CASIIVGGSWTEAFF	TGTGCCAGCATTATCGTCGGGGGGAGTTGGACTGAAGCTTTCTTT
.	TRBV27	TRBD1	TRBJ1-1	CASSPRTGGRNTEAFF	TGTGCCAGCAGTCCGCGGACAGGGGGCAGGAACACTGAAGCTTTCTTT
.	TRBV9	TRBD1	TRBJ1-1	CASSVVAGGMNTEAFF	TGTGCCAGCAGCGTAGTGGCAGGGGGCATGAACACTGAAGCTTTCTTT